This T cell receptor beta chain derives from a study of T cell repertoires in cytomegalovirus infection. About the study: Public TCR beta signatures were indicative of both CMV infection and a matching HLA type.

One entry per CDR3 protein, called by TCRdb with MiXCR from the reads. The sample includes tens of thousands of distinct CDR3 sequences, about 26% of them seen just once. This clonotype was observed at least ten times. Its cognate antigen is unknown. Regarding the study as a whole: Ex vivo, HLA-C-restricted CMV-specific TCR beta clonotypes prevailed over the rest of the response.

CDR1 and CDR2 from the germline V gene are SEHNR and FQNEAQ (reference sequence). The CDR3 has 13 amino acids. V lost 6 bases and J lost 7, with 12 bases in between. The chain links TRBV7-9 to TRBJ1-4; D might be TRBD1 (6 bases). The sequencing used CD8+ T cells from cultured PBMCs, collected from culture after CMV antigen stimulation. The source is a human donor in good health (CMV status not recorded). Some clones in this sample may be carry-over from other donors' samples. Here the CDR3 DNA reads TGTGCCAGCAGGCCCGGAGGGGGTGAAAAACTGTTTTTT. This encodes CASRPGGGEKLFF.